The subject of this entry is one TCR beta chain. Its antigen is still unknown. The sample belongs to a study of shared clonotypes between healthy human individuals. Clones were read by immunoSEQ multiplex PCR, and TCRdb kept only the in-frame ones, dropping some. The sample has about 2.2 million clones, around 93% seen once. CD8 cells classed as naive were CD45RO-negative and positively selected for CCR7, excluding terminally differentiated effector memory CD45RA+ cells. Every contributor of samples was a Caucasian grown-up residing in Nashville, Tennessee. Study findings and constraints: Naive subsets typically showed greater estimated richness than memory subsets. In contrast to clonotypes shared by all four donors, non-shared clonotypes had lower generation probabilities. Among donors, clonotype sharing was expected to be affected by sequencing depth.

The CDR3 runs to 14 residues. The ends were cut back, 2 bases at V and 1 base at J, with 9 bases in the middle. CDR1 is SGDLS, CDR2 YYNGEE, per germline. The sequenced sample consisted of naive CD8+ T cells from PBMCs. This sequence joins TRBV9 and TRBJ1-1; D is undetermined. This TCR was sampled from a man aged 18 to 30 in good health. Some clones in this sample may be carry-over from other donors' samples. DNA for the CDR3: TGTGCCAGCAGCGTCGGCCACACGAACACTGAAGCTTTCTTT. Translation: CASSVGHTNTEAFF.